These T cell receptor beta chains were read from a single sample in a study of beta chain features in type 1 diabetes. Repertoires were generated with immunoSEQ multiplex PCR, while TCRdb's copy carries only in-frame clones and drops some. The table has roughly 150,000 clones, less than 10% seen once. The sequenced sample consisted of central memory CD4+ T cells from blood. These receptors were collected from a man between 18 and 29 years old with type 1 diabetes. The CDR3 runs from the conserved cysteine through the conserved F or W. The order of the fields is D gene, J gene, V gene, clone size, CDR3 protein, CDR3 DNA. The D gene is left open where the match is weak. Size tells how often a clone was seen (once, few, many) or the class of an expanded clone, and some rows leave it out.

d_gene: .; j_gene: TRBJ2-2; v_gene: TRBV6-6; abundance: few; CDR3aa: CASRPQNTGELFF; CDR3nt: TGTGCCAGCAGGCCACAGAACACCGGGGAGCTGTTTTTT
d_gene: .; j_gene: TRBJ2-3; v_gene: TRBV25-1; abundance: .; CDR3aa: CASSLRGIGGDTQYF; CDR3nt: TGTGCCAGCAGTCTCCGAGGGATTGGAGGAGATACGCAGTATTTT
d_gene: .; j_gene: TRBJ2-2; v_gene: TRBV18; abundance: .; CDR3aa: CASSPPNREAGELFF; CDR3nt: TGTGCCAGCTCACCACCGAATAGGGAGGCCGGGGAGCTGTTTTTT
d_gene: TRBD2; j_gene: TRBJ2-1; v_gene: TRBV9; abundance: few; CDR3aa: CASSVGREGFGEQFF; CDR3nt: TGTGCCAGCAGCGTAGGACGGGAGGGTTTCGGTGAGCAGTTCTTC
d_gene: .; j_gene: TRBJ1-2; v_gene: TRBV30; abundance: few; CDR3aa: CAWFRSDTYGYTF; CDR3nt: TGTGCCTGGTTTCGGAGCGATACATATGGCTACACCTTC
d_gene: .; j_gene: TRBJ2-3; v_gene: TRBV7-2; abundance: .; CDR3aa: CASSLLGGGAVTDTQYF; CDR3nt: TGTGCCAGCAGCTTACTCGGAGGGGGGGCCGTCACAGATACGCAGTATTTT
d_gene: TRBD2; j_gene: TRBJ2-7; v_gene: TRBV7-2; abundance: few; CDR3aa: CASSTTSGLYEQYF; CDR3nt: TGTGCCAGCAGTACGACTAGCGGGCTTTACGAGCAGTACTTC
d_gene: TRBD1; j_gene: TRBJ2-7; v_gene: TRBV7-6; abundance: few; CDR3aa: CASSSLDPGQGSDEQYF; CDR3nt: TGTGCCAGCAGCTCCCTCGACCCGGGACAGGGTAGTGACGAGCAGTACTTC
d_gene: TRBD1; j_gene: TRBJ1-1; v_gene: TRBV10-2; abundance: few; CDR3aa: CASSRGLITEAFF; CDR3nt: TGCGCCAGCAGCAGGGGGCTGATCACTGAAGCTTTCTTT
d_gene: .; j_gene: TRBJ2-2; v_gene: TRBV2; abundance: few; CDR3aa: CASSADTVANTGELFF; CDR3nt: TGTGCCAGCAGTGCTGACACTGTCGCGAACACCGGGGAGCTGTTTTTT
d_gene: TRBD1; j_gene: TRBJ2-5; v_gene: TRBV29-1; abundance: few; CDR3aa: CSVLFVGTGAGETQYF; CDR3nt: TGCAGCGTTCTTTTTGTCGGGACAGGGGCAGGGGAGACCCAGTACTTC
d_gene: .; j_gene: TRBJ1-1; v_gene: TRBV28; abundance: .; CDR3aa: CASSLDVRSSKAFF; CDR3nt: TGTGCCAGCAGTCTAGACGTCCGGTCCTCTAAAGCTTTCTTT
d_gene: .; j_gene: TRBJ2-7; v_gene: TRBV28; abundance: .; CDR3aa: CASTASSFYFWEQYF; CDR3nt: TGTGCCAGCACCGCTAGTAGCTTCTACTTTTGGGAGCAGTACTTC
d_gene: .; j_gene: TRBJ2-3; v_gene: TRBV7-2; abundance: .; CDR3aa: CASSLVGALGKDTQYF; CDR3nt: TGTGCCAGCAGCTTAGTGGGGGCCTTGGGGAAAGATACGCAGTATTTT
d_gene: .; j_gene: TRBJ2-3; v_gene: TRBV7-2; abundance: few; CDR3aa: CASSLRSSTDTQYF; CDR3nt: TGTGCCAGCAGCTTACGGAGTAGCACAGATACGCAGTATTTT
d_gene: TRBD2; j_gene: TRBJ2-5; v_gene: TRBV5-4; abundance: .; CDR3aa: CASSIKREARETQYF; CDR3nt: TGTGCCAGCAGCATAAAACGGGAGGCTCGTGAGACCCAGTACTTC
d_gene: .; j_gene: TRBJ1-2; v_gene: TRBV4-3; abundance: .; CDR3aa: CASSLQTGRMGYTF; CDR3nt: TGCGCCAGCAGCCTCCAGACAGGACGGATGGGCTACACCTTC
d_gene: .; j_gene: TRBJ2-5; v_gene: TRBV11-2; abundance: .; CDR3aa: CASSLPPQETQYF; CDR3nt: TGTGCCAGCAGCTTACCCCCTCAAGAGACCCAGTACTTC
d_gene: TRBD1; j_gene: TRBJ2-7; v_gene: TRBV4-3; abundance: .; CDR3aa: CASSLQRQGEQYF; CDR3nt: TGCGCCAGCAGCCTCCAAAGACAGGGAGAGCAGTACTTC
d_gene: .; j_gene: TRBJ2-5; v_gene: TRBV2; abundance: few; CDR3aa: CASSGGSQETQYF; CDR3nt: TGTGCCAGCAGTGGCGGGTCCCAAGAGACCCAGTACTTC
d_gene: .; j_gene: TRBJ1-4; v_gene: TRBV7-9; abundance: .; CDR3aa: CASRPVGIREKLFF; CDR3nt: TGTGCCAGCAGGCCGGTTGGTATTCGGGAAAAACTGTTTTTT
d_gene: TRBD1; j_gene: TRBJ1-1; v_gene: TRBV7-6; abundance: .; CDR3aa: CASSRRRTGLHTEAFF; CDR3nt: TGTGCCAGCAGCCGAAGACGGACAGGACTACACACTGAAGCTTTCTTT
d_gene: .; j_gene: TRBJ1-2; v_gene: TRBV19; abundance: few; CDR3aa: CASRQQVIANYGYTF; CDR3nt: TGTGCCAGTAGGCAACAGGTGATTGCTAACTATGGCTACACCTTC
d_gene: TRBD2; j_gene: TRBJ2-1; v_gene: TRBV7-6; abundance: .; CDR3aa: CASSGTSGGLNNEQFF; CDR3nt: TGTGCCAGCAGCGGTACTAGCGGGGGACTCAACAATGAGCAGTTCTTC
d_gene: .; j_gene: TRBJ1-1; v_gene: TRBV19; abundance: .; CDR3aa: CASSYRHRQNTEAFF; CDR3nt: TGTGCCAGTAGTTACCGACACAGGCAGAACACTGAAGCTTTCTTT
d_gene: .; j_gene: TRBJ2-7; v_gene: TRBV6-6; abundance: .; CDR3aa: CASSLTGSSYEQYF; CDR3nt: TGTGCCAGCAGTTTGACAGGAAGCTCCTACGAGCAGTACTTC
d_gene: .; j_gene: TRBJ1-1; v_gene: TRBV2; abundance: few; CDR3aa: CASSLQMNTEAFF; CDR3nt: TGTGCCAGCAGTCTCCAGATGAACACTGAAGCTTTCTTT